These 15 T cell receptor beta chains were sequenced from one sample in a study of graft-versus-host responses after intestinal transplantation. Profiled with immunoSEQ multiplex PCR; TCRdb holds only in-frame clones, not every one. This sample has 85,000 to 100,000 clones, with 86% found just once. The sequencing here drew on PBMCs, taken 255 days after intestinal transplant. The source is a human patient who received an intestinal transplant, so some T cells may come from the graft donor.

The chain recombines TRBV6-6 with TRBJ2-5; D may match TRBD1 or TRBD2 (5 bases each). The J call may be wrong; the DNA end is better matched by TRBJ2-7. The CDR3 loop spans 14 amino acids. Germline V gene sequence: CDR1 MNHNY, CDR2 SVGAGI (reference sequence). The CDR3 coding sequence is TGTGCCAGCAGTATAGGGACGGGCTCCTACGAGCAGTACTTC. This gives the protein CASSIGTGSYEQYF.

The chain carries TRBV5-1 and TRBJ2-1; D may correspond to TRBD1 or TRBD2 (6 bases each). The CDR3 runs to 19 residues. Per germline, CDR1 SGHRS and CDR2 YFSETQ. Trimming stripped 0 bases from V and 0 bases from J, with 19 bases between. The CDR3 sequence is CASSLAGTLALSSYNEQFF. The CDR3 nucleotides read TGCGCCAGCAGCTTGGCCGGGACACTAGCTTTAAGCTCCTACAATGAGCAGTTCTTC.

The gene calls are TRBV7-9 and TRBJ2-7, with 7 bases lining up with TRBD1. The CDR3 totals 16 residues. V trimming: 5 bases; J trimming: 2 bases; junction bases outside the gene matches: 12. In germline, CDR1 is SEHNR, CDR2 FQNEAQ (reference sequence). The CDR3 spells CASSPTSGGPTYEQYF. Written as DNA, the CDR3 is TGTGCCAGCAGCCCAACATCAGGGGGTCCAACCTACGAGCAGTACTTC.

The chain joins TRBV6-1 to TRBJ1-5, with 7 bases aligning to TRBD1. Germline trimming cut 6 bases from V and 7 bases from J; bases unmatched to any gene: 6. This CDR3 is built from 13 residues. Germline CDR1 reads MNHNS; CDR2 reads SASEGT. As DNA, the CDR3 is TGTGCCAGCAGAGAGACAGGGCCCCAGCCCCAGCATTTT. It specifies CASRETGPQPQHF.

The chain combines TRBV6-6 with TRBJ1-5, with D possibly TRBD1 on 5 matching bases. With 2 bases removed from V and 2 bases from J, the gap between germline ends came to 7 bases. Germline loops: CDR1 MNHNY, CDR2 SVGAGI (reference sequence). This CDR3 has 14 amino acids. The CDR3 nucleotides read TGTGCCAGCAGTTACAGAGGGGGCAATCAGCCCCAGCATTTT. This sequence encodes CASSYRGGNQPQHF.

This clone appeared once. The rearrangement links TRBV6-6 to TRBJ2-7; D is perhaps TRBD1 or TRBD2 (5 bases each). Per germline, CDR1 MNHNY and CDR2 SVGAGI (reference sequence). V was pared by 3 bases and J by 5 bases, with 14 bases between. The CDR3 has 14 residues. CDR3 DNA sequence: TGTGCCAGCAGTTATCAAGGGGACGTGCACGAGCAGTACTTC. It translates to CASSYQGDVHEQYF.

The chain joins TRBV11-3 to TRBJ2-2; 7 nucleotides align to TRBD1. This CDR3 has 16 residues. Trimming removed 0 bases from V and 4 bases from J; junction bases left unmatched: 5. In germline, CDR1 is SGHNT, CDR2 YENEEA. The CDR3 nucleotides read TGTGCCAGCAGCTTAGACCGGGACAGAGGCACCGGGGAGCTGTTTTTT. Its translation: CASSLDRDRGTGELFF.

The rearrangement uses TRBV28 and TRBJ2-5; 7 nucleotides line up with TRBD1. The CDR3 is 15 amino acids. Germline V gene lookup returns CDR1 MDHEN and CDR2 SYDVKM. The V segment lost 5 bases and the J segment 3 bases; nucleotides outside the gene matches: 9. Here the CDR3 reads CASSDGQEVKETQYF. The CDR3 DNA sequence: TGTGCCAGCAGTGACGGACAGGAGGTAAAAGAGACCCAGTACTTC.

This clone was counted once. This rearrangement joins TRBV7-6 to TRBJ2-1, with 7 nucleotides matching TRBD2. Unmatched junction bases numbered 6, after V lost 1 base and J lost 6 bases. The CDR3 has 15 amino acids. Germline assignment: CDR1 SGHVS and CDR2 FNYEAQ. Here the CDR3 reads CASSLGLAVINEQFF. The CDR3 nucleotides read TGTGCCAGCAGCTTAGGGCTAGCGGTGATCAATGAGCAGTTCTTC.

The rearrangement joins TRBV6-5 to TRBJ1-3; 7 bases are shared with TRBD1. The CDR3 loop spans 15 amino acids. Germline V CDR1 and CDR2: MNHEY, SVGAGI. V was pared by 6 bases and J by 2 bases, with 7 bases of the junction left unmatched. Written as DNA, the CDR3 is TGTGCCAGCAGCGTGACAGGGACTACTGGAAACACCATATATTTT. As protein: CASSVTGTTGNTIYF.

As concerns this clone: The CDR3 does not end in the conserved phenylalanine or tryptophan, so this is likely a read error. The chain recombines TRBV4-1 with TRBJ2-7; 14 bases align to TRBD2. V was pared by 5 bases and J by 1 base, with 1 base of the junction left unmatched. Germline V lookup: CDR1 MGHRA, CDR2 YSYEKL. The CDR3 covers 15 residues. The CDR3 region has the DNA TGCGCCAGCAGCGGACTAGCGGGAGGTTCCTACGAGCAGTACCTC. The encoded protein is CASSGLAGGSYEQYL.

This clone was found a few times. The chain uses TRBV14 and TRBJ2-7; TRBD2 is a possible D gene (6 bases). The V end lost 1 base, the J end lost 0 bases, and 16 bases lay between the germline ends. Germline V gene sequence: CDR1 SGHDN, CDR2 FVKESK. The CDR3 is made up of 17 amino acids. CDR3 in DNA: TGTGCCAGCAGCCAAGTTTCGGAGGGTCCCTACTCCTACGAGCAGTACTTC. This codes for CASSQVSEGPYSYEQYF.

V and J are TRBV6-5 and TRBJ2-1; TRBD2 matches 8 bases. The CDR3 totals 15 residues. Trimming took 5 bases from V and 4 from J; bases not matched to a gene: 7. CDR1 is MNHEY and CDR2 is SVGAGI in the germline V gene. The CDR3 here is CASSVTSGDYNEQFF. Written as DNA, the CDR3 is TGTGCCAGCAGTGTCACTAGCGGAGATTACAATGAGCAGTTCTTC.

The rearrangement joins TRBV27 to TRBJ2-5; D is possibly TRBD1 (5 bases). This CDR3 region has 14 residues. V was pared by 0 bases and J by 2 bases, with 7 bases between. In germline, CDR1 is MNHEY, CDR2 SMNVEV (reference sequence). The CDR3, as DNA: TGTGCCAGCAGTTTATCCGACAGACAAGAGACCCAGTACTTC. This encodes CASSLSDRQETQYF.

CDR3 residues: CASRSGGFYNEQFF. In nucleotides, the CDR3 is TGTGCCAGCAGATCAGGGGGTTTTTACAATGAGCAGTTCTTC. The rearrangement links TRBV2 to TRBJ2-1, with TRBD1 matching 7 bases. Trimming removed 6 bases from V and 4 bases from J; junction bases left unmatched: 6. Germline values: CDR1 SNHLY, CDR2 FYNNEI. This CDR3 has 14 amino acids.